The table lists the clone carrying this T cell receptor beta chain with a count of one. Germline-derived CDR1 and CDR2 are SEHNR and FQNEAQ (reference sequence). The V end was cut by 5 bases, the J end by 3 bases, with 11 bases between. The CDR3 length is 13 residues. The source of the sample is a study of T cell changes during pregnancy in multiple sclerosis. TCRdb keeps only in-frame clones here, not all; method: immunoSEQ multiplex PCR. The sample lists around 100,000 clones; approximately 90% were seen once. This specimen consisted of peripheral blood, obtained in the second trimester of pregnancy. This sequence was found in a female donor in good health, enrolled as a control in a pregnancy study. The V call is TRBV7-9, the J call TRBJ2-7; D might be TRBD2 (5 bases). This chain's CDR3 is CASSLIGLYEQYF. Here the CDR3 DNA reads TGTGCCAGCAGCCTAATCGGACTCTACGAGCAGTACTTC.